The 19 T cell receptor beta chains below were found in one sample sequenced in a study of CXCR3-negative and CXCR3-positive naive CD8 T cells. Study conclusions and caveats: Naive CXCR3-positive cells had TRB CDR3s more hydrophobic than those of CXCR3-negative naive cells.

UMI-tagged TRB cDNA libraries were built via 5' RACE. TCRdb derives one entry per CDR3 protein from the 5' RACE reads, leaving out DNA. This sample's table has under 90,000 distinct CDR3 sequences. Their specific antigens are unknown. Sequencing was done on a sample of naive CXCR3+ CD8+ T cells from blood. Subset of the sample: CD45RO-CCR7+CD27+CD95- naive CD8+ T cells expressing CXCR3 (TNR3+). The receptors derive from a human donor in good health. Some clones in this sample may be carry-over from other donors' samples.

The chain employs TRBV4-1 and TRBJ2-5; checking the TCRdb D call of TRBD1 is not possible without DNA. This CDR3 is 15 amino acids long. Germline CDR1 MGHRA, CDR2 YSYEKL. The CDR3 spells CASSLNLDRVETQYF.

The chain uses TRBV20-1 and TRBJ2-1. The CDR3 consists of 14 residues. Germline V gene data show CDR1 as DFQATT and CDR2 as SNEGSKA (reference sequence). CDR3 region: CSAADPSSYNEQFF.

The CDR3 reads CASSLTGTRRETQYF. This sequence joins TRBV28 and TRBJ2-5; the TCRdb call, TRBD1, lacks DNA for checking. Germline CDR1 and CDR2: MDHEN and SYDVKM. This CDR3 is built from 15 residues.

This chain uses TRBV28 with TRBJ2-2; TCRdb's D gene call, TRBD1, goes unchecked for lack of DNA. CDR3 length: 16 residues. Germline V CDR1 and CDR2: MDHEN, SYDVKM. This chain's CDR3 is CASTSTGGADTGELFF.

The chain recombines TRBV4-2 with TRBJ1-2; without DNA, the TCRdb call of TRBD1 cannot be checked. The CDR3 length is 19 residues. The germline V gene has CDR1 LGHNA and CDR2 YNFKEQ. The CDR3 spells CASRQKDWGRGDSPYGYTF.

The genes are TRBV7-2 and TRBJ2-7; the D call of TRBD2 rests on TCRdb alone, since no DNA is present to check it. The CDR3 contains 18 residues. CDR1 is SGHTA, CDR2 FQGNSA, per germline. The CDR3 reads CASSSVGPTSGVTYEQYF.

The rearrangement uses TRBV28 and TRBJ2-7; there is no DNA to check the TCRdb D call of TRBD1. CDR3 size: 13 residues. Germline V gene data show CDR1 as MDHEN and CDR2 as SYDVKM. CDR3 in amino acids: CASSLGTGDEQYF.

V gene TRBV4-1 combines with J gene TRBJ2-1; there is no DNA to check the TCRdb D call of TRBD1. There are 16 residues in the CDR3. Looked up from germline, CDR1 is MGHRA and CDR2 is YSYEKL. This chain's CDR3 is CASSQEGAGAYNEQFF.

The chain joins TRBV2 to TRBJ2-6; without DNA, the TCRdb call of TRBD1 cannot be checked. The CDR3 runs to 16 residues. Germline CDR1 SNHLY, CDR2 FYNNEI. CDR3 region: CASTTVTTSGANVLTF.

V gene TRBV4-1 combines with J gene TRBJ2-1. CDR3 length: 15 amino acids. CDR1 MGHRA and CDR2 YSYEKL come from the germline V gene. This CDR3 reads CASNPAGASYNEQFF.

The chain employs TRBV4-1 and TRBJ2-3; checking the TCRdb D call of TRBD2 is not possible without DNA. Germline V gene lookup returns CDR1 MGHRA and CDR2 YSYEKL. CDR3 length: 14 amino acids. CDR3 residues: CASSQASGGVAQYF.

This chain uses TRBV12-3 or TRBV12-4 with TRBJ2-5. The CDR3 sequence is 11 residues long. CDR3 residues: CASSSLETQYF.

The chain links TRBV28 to TRBJ2-5. The CDR3 runs to 13 residues. The germline V gene encodes CDR1 MDHEN and CDR2 SYDVKM. CDR3 sequence: CASSFIRQETQYF.

The chain has TRBV3-1 and TRBJ2-7. The CDR3 spans 14 residues. CDR1 and CDR2 (germline): LGHDT, YNNKEL (reference sequence). CDR3 in amino acids: CASSQGDMGSEQYF.

The chain's CDR3 is CSVDWGAGNGEQFF. The chain uses TRBV29-1 and TRBJ2-1; TCRdb calls TRBD1, which cannot be checked without DNA. Germline values: CDR1 SQVTM, CDR2 ANQGSEA. CDR3 length: 14 amino acids.

CDR3 sequence reads: CASSLVGGSEAFF. This rearrangement joins TRBV6-6 to TRBJ1-1; TCRdb proposes TRBD1, but this gene call is untestable without DNA. Germline V gives CDR1 MNHNY, CDR2 SVGAGI (reference sequence). CDR3 length: 13 residues.

This chain uses TRBV27 with TRBJ1-2; the D call from TCRdb, TRBD1, cannot be confirmed without DNA. This CDR3 contains 15 residues. Germline V gene sequence: CDR1 MNHEY, CDR2 SMNVEV (reference sequence). This CDR3 reads CASSPPGTVNYGYTF.

The rearrangement uses TRBV14 and TRBJ2-3; checking the TCRdb D call of TRBD2 is not possible without DNA. Germline V gene data show CDR1 as SGHDN and CDR2 as FVKESK. The CDR3 has 18 residues. CDR3: CASSQGSVLEWGADTQYF.

The rearrangement joins TRBV28 to TRBJ1-1; the TCRdb call, TRBD1, lacks DNA for checking. The CDR3 contains 15 residues. CDR1 and CDR2 from the germline V gene are MDHEN and SYDVKM. CDR3 protein: CASSFQGATSAEAFF.